This TCR beta chain derives from a study of cytomegalovirus exposure and HLA in healthy donors. V was pared by 5 bases and J by 6 bases, with 15 bases of the junction left unmatched. The CDR3 runs 16 residues. From germline, CDR1 is MNHNY and CDR2 SVGAGI (reference sequence). Repertoires were generated with immunoSEQ multiplex PCR, while TCRdb's copy carries only in-frame clones and drops some. The sample lists a few hundred thousand clones, roughly 90% seen once, with about 0.99% in the top ten. The chain employs TRBV6-6 and TRBJ2-7, with 8 bases identical to TRBD2. Sequencing was carried out using PBMCs. The receptor's source is a woman between 18 and 30 years old in good health and CMV-seronegative. The DNA for the CDR3 is TGTGCCAGCAGTGCCGGGAGGGGAGGGGGGCTTGGCGAGCAGTACTTC. This gives the protein CASSAGRGGGLGEQYF.